One and the same sample provided the 29 T cell receptor beta chains below, sequenced in a study of blood T cell repertoires in COVID-19. Profiling relied on immunoSEQ multiplex PCR, and the TCRdb table lists in-frame clones only, not all of them. The sample yields 100,000 to 150,000 clones, 88% seen once. Sequencing was performed on peripheral blood. These receptors were taken from a man in his 70s with active COVID-19.

This clone was picked up one time. This chain links TRBV5-1 with TRBJ2-1, with D possibly being TRBD2 (5 bases). This CDR3 contains 13 residues. Germline CDR1 reads SGHRS; CDR2 reads YFSETQ. V shed 1 base and J shed 7 bases, with 9 bases lying between them. DNA of the CDR3: TGCGCCAGCAGCTTGACTAGTTTAAATGAGCAGTTCTTC. Encoded protein: CASSLTSLNEQFF.

This chain connects TRBV28 to TRBJ2-7, with 13 positions matching TRBD2. Per germline, CDR1 MDHEN and CDR2 SYDVKM. This CDR3 has 19 residues. Germline trimming cut 8 bases from V and 3 bases from J; bases unmatched to any gene: 19. The CDR3 is CASDSSGLAGPQGFYEQYF. In nucleotides, the CDR3 is TGTGCCAGCGACTCTTCGGGACTAGCGGGACCCCAGGGTTTCTACGAGCAGTACTTC.

CDR3 coding DNA: TGCAGCGTAGGCGACAGGGGGCTCAATGAGCAGTTCTTC. This codes for CSVGDRGLNEQFF. The genes are TRBV29-1 and TRBJ2-1; 10 bases agree with TRBD1. The CDR3 is 13 amino acids. The V segment lost 6 bases and the J segment 6 bases; nucleotides outside the gene matches: 5. Per germline, CDR1 SQVTM and CDR2 ANQGSEA.

The chain combines TRBV28 with TRBJ1-3; D is unclear. Per the germline V gene, CDR1 is MDHEN and CDR2 is SYDVKM. V was trimmed by 7 bases and J by 3 bases, leaving 16 bases between them. The CDR3 runs 15 residues. The CDR3: CASTSGRGNGNTIYF. In DNA form, the CDR3 reads TGTGCCAGCACCTCCGGGCGAGGGAATGGAAACACCATATATTTT.

This chain links TRBV11-2 with TRBJ2-1, with TRBD1 as a possible D gene (6 bases). Per germline, CDR1 SGHAT and CDR2 FQNNGV. This CDR3 contains 15 residues. Trimming took 1 base from V and 8 from J, leaving 15 bases between them. The CDR3 protein is CASSLVHREFDEQFF. CDR3 coding DNA: TGTGCCAGCAGCTTAGTCCACAGGGAGTTTGATGAGCAGTTCTTC. Together with reference TRBV11-2 and TRBJ2-1, the CDR3 gives the full variable domain: EAGVAQSPRYKIIEKRQSVAFWCNPISGHATLYWYQQILGQGPKLLIQFQNNGVVDDSQLPKDRFSAERLKGVDSTLKIQPAKLEDSAVYLCASSLVHREFDEQFFGPGTRLTVL.

This rearrangement joins TRBV10-3 to TRBJ2-3; D is perhaps TRBD1 (7 bases). CDR1 and CDR2 from the germline V gene are ENHRY and SYGVKD. The CDR3 is 16 residues long. Trimming removed 4 bases at V and 4 bases at J, with 18 bases between. The CDR3 region is CAISADRASGADTQYF. The CDR3 nucleotides are TGTGCCATCAGTGCCGACAGGGCATCGGGAGCAGATACGCAGTATTTT.

The rearrangement uses TRBV30 and TRBJ2-1, with 7 bases aligning to TRBD2. This CDR3 has 13 residues. CDR1 is GTSNPN, CDR2 SVGIG, per germline (reference sequence). V lost 4 bases, J lost 2 bases, and 2 bases stayed unmatched. In DNA form, the CDR3 reads TGTGCCTGGACAGGGACTACCTACAATGAGCAGTTCTTC. This encodes CAWTGTTYNEQFF.

The chain has TRBV5-8 and TRBJ2-5, with D possibly being TRBD2 (6 bases). Germline V CDR1 and CDR2: SGHTS, YDEGEE. This CDR3 has 16 residues. V was shortened by 1 base and J by 1 base, with 14 bases between the two germline ends. CDR3 loop: CASSLLTGEIQETQYF. In nucleotides, the CDR3 is TGTGCCAGCAGCTTGCTTACGGGAGAGATCCAAGAGACCCAGTACTTC.

The rearrangement joins TRBV5-1 to TRBJ2-7; 12 nucleotides match TRBD1. Germline CDR1 is SGHRS and CDR2 is YFSETQ. The V gene end was trimmed by 2 bases and the J gene end by 9 bases; junction bases not matched to a gene: 6. This CDR3 spans 14 amino acids. The CDR3 sequence is CASSLPGTGGAQYF. CDR3 bases: TGCGCCAGCAGCTTACCCGGGACAGGGGGCGCGCAGTACTTC.

This chain links TRBV5-4 with TRBJ2-7, with 7 bases matching TRBD1. Germline values: CDR1 SGHNT, CDR2 YYREEE (reference sequence). V lost 4 bases to trimming and J lost 1 base; unmatched junction nucleotides: 11. The CDR3 is 16 residues long. The CDR3 DNA follows: TGTGCCAGCAGCACGTCCACAGGGGCCGTTTCCTACGAGCAGTACTTC. Residues: CASSTSTGAVSYEQYF.

Comment on this clone: At one of its ends the junction is not consistent with the germline gene, which may arise from a read error. The chain combines TRBV6-6 with TRBJ2-4; 9 nucleotides align to TRBD1. Germline lookup yields CDR1 MNHNY and CDR2 SVGAGI (reference sequence). This CDR3 comprises 14 residues. DNA for the CDR3: TGTGCCAGCAATTACGGGGACAGGGCGGACATTCAGTACTTC. It specifies CASNYGDRADIQYF.

The chain links TRBV28 to TRBJ2-2; TRBD1 is a possible D gene (5 bases). V lost 6 bases, J lost 4 bases, and 15 bases lay in between. CDR3 length: 15 residues. Looked up from germline, CDR1 is MDHEN and CDR2 is SYDVKM. The CDR3 DNA is TGTGCCAGCAGCCAAGCCAAGACAGCCACCGGGGAGCTGTTTTTT. Protein product: CASSQAKTATGELFF.

The chain recombines TRBV25-1 with TRBJ2-3, with 8 bases identical to TRBD1. The CDR3 is 13 residues long. Germline V CDR1 and CDR2: MGHDK, SYGVNS. Unmatched junction bases numbered 3, after V lost 9 bases and J lost 1 base. CDR3 residues: CASAQGGTDTQYF. CDR3 DNA: TGTGCCAGTGCACAGGGGGGCACAGATACGCAGTATTTT.

The chain is built from TRBV29-1 and TRBJ1-5; 7 bases match TRBD1. This CDR3 region has 14 residues. Germline CDR1 is SQVTM and CDR2 is ANQGSEA. Trimming cost V 4 bases and J 3 bases; bases outside gene matches: 6. The DNA of the CDR3 is TGCAGCGTTGGTGGGGACAGCCTCAATCAGCCCCAGCATTTT. Protein: CSVGGDSLNQPQHF.

This chain uses TRBV28 with TRBJ2-3, with 11 bases lining up with TRBD2. This CDR3 is built from 15 residues. With V trimmed by 2 bases and J by 4 bases, 2 bases remained unmatched. CDR1 is MDHEN, CDR2 SYDVKM, per germline. In nucleotides, the CDR3 is TGTGCCAGCAGTTTAGGGACTAGCGGCGCAGATACGCAGTATTTT. It encodes CASSLGTSGADTQYF.

The chain links TRBV10-2 to TRBJ1-5; TRBD1 matches at 9 bases. The CDR3 extends over 16 amino acids. Looked up from germline, CDR1 is WSHSY and CDR2 is SAAADI. Trimming at V came to 3 bases and at J to 6 bases, leaving 9 bases not matched to a gene. CDR3 nucleotides: TGCGCCAGCAGTGATCTAGGACAGGGGACTATTCAGCCCCAGCATTTT. Protein: CASSDLGQGTIQPQHF.

This clone was observed a few times. This chain connects TRBV7-8 to TRBJ2-7; no firm D call. The germline CDR1 and CDR2 sequences are SGHVS and FQNEAQ. V dropped 3 bases and J dropped 2 bases, with 11 bases sitting between them. This CDR3 is built from 14 residues. The CDR3 DNA sequence: TGTGCCAGCAGCTTCGCAGGCAGCCCCTACGAGCAGTACTTC. Translating it yields CASSFAGSPYEQYF.

The gene calls are TRBV5-1 and TRBJ1-1, with no clear D. V lost 2 bases and J lost 7, with 15 bases in between. The CDR3 covers 14 residues. Per the germline V gene, CDR1 is SGHRS and CDR2 is YFSETQ. This chain's CDR3 is CASSFPRNEGEAFF. Here the CDR3 DNA reads TGCGCCAGCAGCTTCCCTCGTAATGAGGGTGAAGCTTTCTTT.

This clone appeared a single time. The genes are TRBV27 and TRBJ2-1; TRBD2 is a possible D gene (6 bases). V was cut by 8 bases and J by 2 bases, with 13 bases left in between. The CDR3 consists of 14 residues. The germline V gene encodes CDR1 MNHEY and CDR2 SMNVEV (reference sequence). Here the CDR3 reads CASGLGGTYNEQFF. In nucleotides, the CDR3 is TGTGCCAGCGGCTTAGGCGGGACCTACAATGAGCAGTTCTTC.

The chain joins TRBV10-3 to TRBJ2-5; possibly TRBD1 for D (5 bases). There are 14 residues in the CDR3. V was trimmed by 4 bases and J by 2 bases, leaving 11 bases between them. Germline CDR1 is ENHRY and CDR2 is SYGVKD. The CDR3 DNA is TGTGCCATCAGTGGTGGACACCCGCAAGAGACCCAGTACTTC. This codes for CAISGGHPQETQYF.

V gene TRBV5-1 combines with J gene TRBJ2-2, with 12 bases lining up with TRBD1. The CDR3 has 16 residues. The germline CDR1 and CDR2 sequences are SGHRS and YFSETQ. V lost 0 bases, J lost 7 bases, and 4 bases stayed unmatched. DNA for the CDR3: TGCGCCAGCAGCTTGGAGGGGACAGGGGGCGGCGGGGAGCTGTTTTTT. Translation: CASSLEGTGGGGELFF.

This sequence joins TRBV21-1 and TRBJ2-5; the table's D call, TRBD1, was not checked against the DNA. TRBV21-1 is shown as a pseudogene. The length of the CDR3 is 20 residues. In DNA form, the CDR3 reads TGTGCCAGCAGCAGAGCGAGGGACAGGGGGCGCCCCGGGTACCAAGAGACCCAGTACTTC. Residues: CASSRARDRGRPGYQETQYF.

Only one count was recorded for this clone. The genes are TRBV12-5 and TRBJ2-1; a possible D gene is TRBD2 (5 bases). Looked up from germline, CDR1 is LGHNT and CDR2 is FRNRAP. The CDR3 spans 14 residues. Trimming cost V 8 bases and J 6 bases, with 17 bases left between them. In DNA form, the CDR3 reads TGTGCTAGTACCAACAGCGGCGGAACCAATGAGCAGTTCTTC. Its translation: CASTNSGGTNEQFF. Full variable domain (outside the CDR3, taken from reference TRBV12-5 and TRBJ2-1): DARVTQTPRHKVTEMGQEVTMRCQPILGHNTVFWYRQTMMQGLELLAYFRNRAPLDDSGMPKDRFSAEMPDATLATLKIQPSEPRDSAVYFCASTNSGGTNEQFFGPGTRLTVL.

About this clone: Additional DNA sequences in this sample encode the identical CDR3. V and J are TRBV3-1 (or the pseudogene TRBV3-2) and TRBJ2-7; a possible D gene is TRBD2 (5 bases). Germline CDR1 and CDR2: LGHDT and YNNKEL (reference sequence). Trimming took off 4 bases at V and 2 bases at J, with 18 bases between the two ends. The CDR3 has 16 amino acids. CDR3 in amino acids: CASSPHRDRPTYEQYF. DNA of the CDR3: TGTGCCAGCAGCCCACACCGGGATAGGCCGACCTACGAGCAGTACTTC.

This clone was seen only once. This chain joins TRBV4-2 and TRBJ2-7; 10 positions match TRBD2. Losses at the gene ends were 0 bases for V and 0 bases for J; bases not matched to a gene: 5. The CDR3 runs 17 residues. Germline V gene data show CDR1 as LGHNA and CDR2 as YNFKEQ. The CDR3 DNA is TGTGCCAGCAGCCAAGAAACTCCTAGCGGGAGCTCCTACGAGCAGTACTTC. Protein sequence: CASSQETPSGSSYEQYF.

V gene TRBV19 combines with J gene TRBJ2-2, with TRBD1 matching over 9 bases. Unmatched junction bases numbered 15, after V lost 4 bases and J lost 3 bases. Germline CDR1 reads LNHDA; CDR2 reads SQIVND (reference sequence). The CDR3 runs to 19 residues. CDR3 amino acids: CASSTDPIMTGGHTGELFF. The CDR3 nucleotides read TGTGCCAGTAGTACAGACCCAATAATGACAGGGGGACACACCGGGGAGCTGTTTTTT. Variable domain in full (rest from reference TRBV19 and TRBJ2-2): DGGITQSPKYLFRKEGQNVTLSCEQNLNHDAMYWYRQDPGQGLRLIYYSQIVNDFQKGDIAEGYSVSREKKESFPLTVTSAQKNPTAFYLCASSTDPIMTGGHTGELFFGEGSRLTVL.

The chain couples TRBV29-1 to TRBJ1-1, with D maybe TRBD1 (6 bases). The germline gives CDR1 SQVTM, CDR2 ANQGSEA. The CDR3 sequence is 13 residues long. V was shortened by 3 bases and J by 6 bases, with 14 bases between the two germline ends. The CDR3 region is CSVEGGGGAEAFF. Written as DNA, the CDR3 is TGCAGCGTTGAGGGTGGGGGCGGTGCTGAAGCTTTCTTT.

The chain joins TRBV5-4 to TRBJ1-2; no clear D gene. CDR1 and CDR2 (germline): SGHNT, YYREEE (reference sequence). The CDR3 runs to 13 residues. V was cut by 6 bases and J by 2 bases, with 11 bases left in between. CDR3 amino acids: CASTKNTNYGYTF. The CDR3 bases are TGTGCCAGCACCAAAAACACCAACTATGGCTACACCTTC.

This chain uses TRBV28 with TRBJ2-5, with 8 bases aligning to TRBD1. After removal of 2 bases from V and 5 bases from J, the junction contained 13 bases not matched to a gene. The CDR3 extends over 17 amino acids. The germline CDR1 and CDR2 sequences are MDHEN and SYDVKM. CDR3 loop: CASSLGGLQGAGETQYF. The CDR3 DNA reads TGTGCCAGCAGTTTAGGGGGTCTGCAGGGGGCTGGGGAGACCCAGTACTTC. Full variable domain (rest looked up from reference TRBV28 and TRBJ2-5): DVKVTQSSRYLVKRTGEKVFLECVQDMDHENMFWYRQDPGLGLRLIYFSYDVKMKEKGDIPEGYSVSREKKERFSLILESASTNQTSMYLCASSLGGLQGAGETQYFGPGTRLLVL.